Listed below are T cell receptor beta chains from one sample, sequenced in a study of blood T cell repertoires in COVID-19. TCRdb's table, derived via immunoSEQ multiplex PCR, lists solely in-frame clones and lacks some. The data show over 350,000 clones, more than 80% seen once. The sample taken for sequencing was peripheral blood. Source of these receptors: a woman in her twenties or thirties with active or convalescent COVID-19. The CDR3 runs from the conserved cysteine through the conserved F or W. The D gene is left open where the match is weak. The size of a clone is reported for some rows only, either as once, few or many, or as a class for expanded clones.

D gene	V gene	J gene	clone size	CDR3 DNA	CDR3 protein
NA	TRBV6-4	TRBJ1-6	NA	TGTGCCAGCAGTCCCCAAGGAACAGGCTCCTCACCCCTCCACTTT	CASSPQGTGSSPLHF
TRBD2	TRBV6-6	TRBJ2-4	NA	TGTGCCAGCAGTGGGGACTATTTCAGCACCATTCAGTACTTC	CASSGDYFSTIQYF
NA	TRBV12-3/TRBV12-4	TRBJ1-2	NA	TGTGCCAGCAGTTTAGATGCGGGGCTTGGCTACACCTTC	CASSLDAGLGYTF
NA	TRBV4-1	TRBJ2-7	NA	TGCGCCAGCAGCCAAGAAATGGGCCTACCGATTTTC	CASSQEMGLPIF
NA	TRBV30	TRBJ1-4	NA	TGTGCCTGGGCAAACGCCGGGCAGGAGGTGTTTTTT	CAWANAGQEVFF
TRBD1	TRBV3-1/TRBV3-2	TRBJ2-1	NA	TGTGCCAGCAGCCAAATGGGGACAGCTTCCAATGAGCAGTTCTTC	CASSQMGTASNEQFF
TRBD2	TRBV19	TRBJ2-3	NA	TGTGCCAGTAGTGGTCTAGCGGGAGTGAACACAGATACGCAGTATTTT	CASSGLAGVNTDTQYF
TRBD1	TRBV15	TRBJ1-2	few	TGTGCCACCAGCCCTAGACAGGGGGCTGGGTATGGCTACACCTTC	CATSPRQGAGYGYTF
NA	TRBV20-1	TRBJ1-2	NA	TGCAGTGCTAGAGCCCAGGACCGGGAAACCTTC	CSARAQDRETF
TRBD1	TRBV19	TRBJ1-5	NA	TGTGCCAGTAGTATAGGACCAGGGGGGCCTGTCGTAGGGGACAATCAGCCCCAGCATTTT	CASSIGPGGPVVGDNQPQHF
NA	TRBV5-4	TRBJ2-1	NA	TGTGCCAGCAGCATGGACTCTCTTCATGAGCAGTTCTTC	CASSMDSLHEQFF
TRBD1	TRBV27	TRBJ1-2	NA	TGTGCCAGCAGTTCGACAGGGACAGGGTTCGACTATGGCTACACCTTC	CASSSTGTGFDYGYTF
NA	TRBV6-5	TRBJ2-2	NA	TGTGCCAGCAGGGACACAGGGTTCACCGGGGAGCTGTTTTTT	CASRDTGFTGELFF
NA	TRBV13	TRBJ1-2	NA	TGTGCCAGCAGCGATACCAGCTATGGCTACACCTTC	CASSDTSYGYTF
TRBD2	TRBV19	TRBJ2-5	NA	TGTGCCAGTAGTATAGGGGCGGGGGGACTAGAGACCCAGTACTTC	CASSIGAGGLETQYF
NA	TRBV11-2	TRBJ1-3	NA	TGTGCCAGCAGCTCCCAAGCGGGGCCGGGAAACACCATATATTTT	CASSSQAGPGNTIYF